This T cell receptor beta chain was recovered during a study of human T cells and chemical hapten exposure. Study observations and caveats: TCRs above 1 in 1000 frequency stayed constant with DPC sensitization. Controls formed significantly fewer large CDR3 similarity clusters than expanded TCRs did.

TCRdb reprocessed the RACE reads via MiXCR and lists one record per CDR3 protein. The sample holds about 340,000 distinct CDR3 sequences, around 7% seen once. Indicated time point: patch test 1, 2 weeks after DPC sensitization. Specified treatment: therapeutic diphenylcyclopropenone sensitization with weekly scalp DPC. This clonotype showed up many times. The antigen is unknown. V was shortened by 0 bases and J by 14 bases, with 14 bases between the two germline ends. This CDR3 has 12 residues. Germline values: CDR1 SGHRS, CDR2 YFSETQ. This chain links TRBV5-1 with TRBJ2-5; D uncertain. This specimen consisted of whole blood, obtained in connection with sensitization to the hapten diphenylcyclopropenone (DPC). The clonotype originates from a young woman with alopecia areata. Some clones in this sample may be carry-over from other donors' samples. The CDR3 coding sequence is TGCGCCAGCAGCTTGGAAGGCGTCGTAAGATACTTC. It codes for CASSLEGVVRYF.